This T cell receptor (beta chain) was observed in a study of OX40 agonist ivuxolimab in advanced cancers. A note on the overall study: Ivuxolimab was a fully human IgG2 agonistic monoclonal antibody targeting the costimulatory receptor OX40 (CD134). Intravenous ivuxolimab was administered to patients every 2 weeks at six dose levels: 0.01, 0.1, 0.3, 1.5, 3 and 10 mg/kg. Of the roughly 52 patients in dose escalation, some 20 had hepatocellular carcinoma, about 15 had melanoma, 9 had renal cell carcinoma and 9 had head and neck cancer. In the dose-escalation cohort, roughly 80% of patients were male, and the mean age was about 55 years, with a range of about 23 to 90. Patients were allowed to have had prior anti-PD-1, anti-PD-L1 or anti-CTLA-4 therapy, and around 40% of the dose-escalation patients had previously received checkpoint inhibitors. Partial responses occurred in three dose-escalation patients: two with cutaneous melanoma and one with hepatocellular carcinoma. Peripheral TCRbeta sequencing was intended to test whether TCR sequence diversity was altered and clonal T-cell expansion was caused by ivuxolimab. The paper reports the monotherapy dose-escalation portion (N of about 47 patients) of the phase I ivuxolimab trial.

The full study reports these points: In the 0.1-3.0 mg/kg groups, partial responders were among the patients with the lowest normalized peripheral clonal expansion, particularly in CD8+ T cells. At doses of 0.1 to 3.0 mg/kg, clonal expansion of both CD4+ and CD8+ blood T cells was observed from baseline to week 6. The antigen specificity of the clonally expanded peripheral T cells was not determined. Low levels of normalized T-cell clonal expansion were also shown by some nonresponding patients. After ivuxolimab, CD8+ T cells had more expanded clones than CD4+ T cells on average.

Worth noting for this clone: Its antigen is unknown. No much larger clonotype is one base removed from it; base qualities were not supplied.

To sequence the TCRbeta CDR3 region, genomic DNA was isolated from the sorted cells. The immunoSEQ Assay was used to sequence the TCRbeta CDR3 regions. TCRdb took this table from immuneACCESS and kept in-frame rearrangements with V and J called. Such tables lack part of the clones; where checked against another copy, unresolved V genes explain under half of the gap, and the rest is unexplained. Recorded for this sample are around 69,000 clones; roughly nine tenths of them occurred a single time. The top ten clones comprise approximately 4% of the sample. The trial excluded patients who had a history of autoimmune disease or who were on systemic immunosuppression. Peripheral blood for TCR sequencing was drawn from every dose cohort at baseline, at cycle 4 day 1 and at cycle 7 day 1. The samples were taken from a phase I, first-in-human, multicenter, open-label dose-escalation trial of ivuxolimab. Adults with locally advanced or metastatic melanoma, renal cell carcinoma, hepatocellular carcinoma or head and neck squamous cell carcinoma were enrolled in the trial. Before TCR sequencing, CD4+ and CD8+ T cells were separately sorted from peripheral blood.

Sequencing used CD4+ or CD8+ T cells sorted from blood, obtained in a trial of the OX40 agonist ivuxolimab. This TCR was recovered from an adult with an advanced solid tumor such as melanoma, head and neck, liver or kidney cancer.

The DNA sequence is given as TGCGCCAGCAGCCGGGGACTAGCGGGAGGGTCCGTCGACAATGAGCAGTTCTTC. It encodes CASSRGLAGGSVDNEQFF. In this chain, TRBV5-1 is recombined with TRBJ2-1, and 16 junctional nucleotides match TRBD2. Via the germline V gene, CDR1 is SGHRS and CDR2 YFSETQ. Including the terminal cysteine and phenylalanine, the CDR3 comprises 18 residues. Of all the DNA, just the CDR3 is kept, 54 bases in frame from base 1. V trim: 4 bases; J trim: 5 bases; unmatched bases: 9.